Below, 7 T cell receptor beta chains from the same sample are listed, as sequenced in a study of beta chain features in type 1 diabetes. Study results and caveats: Among patients with Type 1 diabetes, TCRB CDR3s were moderately but significantly shorter in every one of the four CD4+ subsets.

Antigens for these TCRs are unknown. Sequencing targeted expressed TCRB transcripts, as all isolated RNA had been reverse transcribed. Assay: immunoSEQ multiplex PCR; the TCRdb copy retains only in-frame clones and omits some. The sample consists of almost 350,000 clones, about a tenth of them appearing once. The specimen was central memory CD4+ T cells from blood. Every receptor here comes from a man aged 25-40 years with type 1 diabetes.

A few counts support this clone. The chain recombines TRBV6-5 with TRBJ1-5; the D is unclear. The V and J ends lost 0 bases and 7 bases respectively, with 7 bases between them. This CDR3 comprises 13 residues. Looked up from germline, CDR1 is MNHEY and CDR2 is SVGAGI. CDR3 residues: CASSYSGKQPQHF. In DNA, the CDR3 is TGTGCCAGCAGTTACTCTGGGAAGCAGCCCCAGCATTTT.

The DNA for the CDR3 is TGTGCCAGCAGTGATGACAGCCTCACAACAGATACGCAGTATTTT. It translates to CASSDDSLTTDTQYF. The chain is built from TRBV6-1 and TRBJ2-3; tentatively, D is TRBD1 (5 bases). Germline V gene sequence: CDR1 MNHNS, CDR2 SASEGT. The CDR3 is 15 amino acids. The V end lost 3 bases, the J end lost 3 bases, and 13 bases lay between the germline ends.

This clone was found a few times. This chain links TRBV7-9 with TRBJ1-6; 7 positions agree with TRBD1. Germline assignment: CDR1 SEHNR and CDR2 FQNEAQ (reference sequence). The CDR3 has 16 amino acids. J lost 0 bases, V lost 6 bases, and 5 bases had no gene match. CDR3 sequence (DNA): TGTGCCAGCAGGCAAGGGGACAGCTCCTATAATTCACCCCTCCACTTT. It is translated as CASRQGDSSYNSPLHF.

This clone was seen a handful of times. The CDR3 DNA follows: TGTGCCAGCAGCTCACAGACAGGGGGGATGAACACTGAAGCTTTCTTT. Encoded protein: CASSSQTGGMNTEAFF. V usage is TRBV11-2 and J usage is TRBJ1-1, with TRBD1 matching 9 bases. The CDR3 has 16 amino acids. The V gene end was trimmed by 4 bases and the J gene end by 0 bases; junction bases not matched to a gene: 6. Germline values: CDR1 SGHAT, CDR2 FQNNGV.

In its sample, this clone was seen many times. The same CDR3 is also encoded by other DNA sequences in this sample. The V and J genes are TRBV7-9 and TRBJ2-7; 9 bases are a match to TRBD1. Per germline, CDR1 SEHNR and CDR2 FQNEAQ (reference sequence). Trimming removed 4 bases from V and 0 bases from J; junction bases left unmatched: 4. The CDR3 totals 15 residues. The CDR3 DNA follows: TGTGCCAGCAGCTCGACGGGACAGGGCTCCTACGAGCAGTACTTC. Protein sequence: CASSSTGQGSYEQYF.

This clone was detected a few times. The chain is built from TRBV5-6 and TRBJ1-1; 8 nucleotides line up with TRBD1. The J segment lost 5 bases and the V segment lost 4 bases, leaving 7 bases of the junction unmatched. The CDR3 runs 14 residues. Germline values: CDR1 SGHDT, CDR2 YYEEEE. The CDR3 nucleotides read TGTGCCAGCAGCCGGGACAGGCAGAGGACTGAAGCTTTCTTT. Translated: CASSRDRQRTEAFF.

V and J are TRBV5-6 and TRBJ1-6, with 8 bases that match TRBD1. Germline-derived CDR1 and CDR2 are SGHDT and YYEEEE. This CDR3 comprises 14 residues. V shed 4 bases and J 7 bases; nucleotides not matched to a gene: 4. CDR3 DNA: TGTGCCAGCAGCGCTAACAGGGGGAATTCACCCCTCCACTTT. Its protein product is CASSANRGNSPLHF.